Here is one T cell receptor (beta chain) with its context. The antigen is unknown. The sample is drawn from a study of cytomegalovirus exposure and HLA in healthy donors. Study findings and constraints: Trimming of TCR beta V- and J-genes showed a link, identified in a later analysis, to a missense DCLRE1C variant.

The PCR had 60 Vbeta and 13 Jbeta primers. Assay used: immunoSEQ multiplex PCR; TCRdb lists only in-frame clones, some missing. The sample includes some 120,000 clones, around three quarters of them seen just once. The CDR3 sequence is 11 residues long. The germline CDR1 and CDR2 sequences are MDHEN and SYDVKM. V was clipped by 4 bases and J by 4 bases, with 5 bases between them. The material sequenced was PBMCs. This chain uses TRBV28 with TRBJ2-7; unclear D gene. This receptor was identified in a man between 25 and 39 years old in good health and CMV-seronegative. The CDR3 loop reads CASSWRYEQYF. In DNA form, the CDR3 reads TGTGCCAGCAGTTGGCGGTACGAGCAGTACTTC.